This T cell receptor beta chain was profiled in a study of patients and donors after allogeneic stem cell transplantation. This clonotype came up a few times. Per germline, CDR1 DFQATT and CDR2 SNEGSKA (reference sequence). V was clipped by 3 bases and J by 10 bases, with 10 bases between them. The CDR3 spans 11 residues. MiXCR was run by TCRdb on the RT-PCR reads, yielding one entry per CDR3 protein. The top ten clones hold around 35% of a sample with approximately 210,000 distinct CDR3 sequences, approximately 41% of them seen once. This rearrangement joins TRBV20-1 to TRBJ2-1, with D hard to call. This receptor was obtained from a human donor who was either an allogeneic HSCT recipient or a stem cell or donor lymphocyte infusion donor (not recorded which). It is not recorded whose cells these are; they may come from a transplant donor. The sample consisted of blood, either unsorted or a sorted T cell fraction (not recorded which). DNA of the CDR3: TGCAGTGCTAGGGTCACGAAAGAGCAGTTCTTC. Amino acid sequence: CSARVTKEQFF.